This paragraph covers one T cell receptor beta chain sequence. Its antigen is unidentified. Germline trimming cut 5 bases from V and 3 bases from J; bases unmatched to any gene: 11. The CDR3 length is 17 residues. CDR1 is KGHSH, CDR2 LQKENI, per germline. This sample was included in a study of cytomegalovirus exposure and HLA in healthy donors. Study findings and constraints: Sequencing likely generated an artifact that appeared as a cluster of highly shared sequence variants. Using the classifier, cytomegalovirus status was reportedly diagnosed with high specificity and sensitivity.

Healthy bone marrow donors made up the donors. The PCR was carried out with 60 Vbeta primers and 13 Jbeta primers. TCRdb's copy holds only in-frame clones and misses some; the assay was immunoSEQ multiplex PCR. The sample lists approximately 160,000 clones; roughly 70% were seen once. The chain is built from TRBV18 and TRBJ2-1, with 9 positions matching TRBD2. The sample comprised PBMCs. The TCR comes from a woman in her fifties or sixties in good health and CMV-seropositive. The CDR3 DNA is TGTGCCAGCTCAGCCGCCCCGACTAGCGGTTACTACAATGAGCAGTTCTTC. As protein: CASSAAPTSGYYNEQFF.